This T cell receptor (beta chain) was sequenced for a study of response to subunit inactivated influenza vaccine. Overall study results and limits: Each seasonal flu vaccination may recruit only limited new T cells, authors suggested.

CDR1 is SGHRS, CDR2 YFSETQ, per germline. V dropped 2 bases and J dropped 0; count of bases not matched to a gene: 10. This CDR3 has 18 amino acids. Notes on this clonotype: What it recognizes is unknown.

MiXCR was run by TCRdb on the RT-PCR reads, yielding one entry per CDR3 protein. The sample lists hundreds of thousands of distinct CDR3 sequences, around a sixth occurring once. The starting material was PBMCs from blood, obtained more than 4 days after vaccination. The chain combines TRBV5-1 with TRBJ2-1; 8 nucleotides agree with TRBD1. The origin of this receptor is a man aged 50 or older who received an inactivated influenza vaccine. The CDR3 nucleotides are TGCGCCAGCAGCTTTCGGCAGGGGGCCCTAAGCTCCTACAATGAGCAGTTCTTC. Its protein is CASSFRQGALSSYNEQFF.